The present T cell receptor beta chain was sequenced within a study of identical twins. From the 5' RACE reads, TCRdb called clonotypes with MiXCR, one entry per CDR3 protein. The table records hundreds of thousands of distinct CDR3 sequences, 21% of them present only once. Trimming pared 3 bases from V and 7 bases from J, leaving 9 bases between. The CDR3 is 13 amino acids. Separately, the same data were catalogued under a study of T cells expressing NK-cell markers.

The genes are TRBV12-3 or TRBV12-4 and TRBJ2-2; D gene ambiguous. Sequencing was performed on PBMCs. This receptor was identified in a woman aged 18-29 years in good health. CDR3 protein: CASSLQSVGELFF. Here the CDR3 DNA reads TGTGCCAGCAGTTTGCAGTCGGTCGGGGAGCTGTTTTTT.